This TCR beta chain was captured in a study of T-cell memory formation after mild COVID-19 (dated by TCRdb to about 2021). In terms of the full investigation: Most TCR sequence clusters were specific to one of the two donors. In a couple of donors, T-cell clones that expanded and contracted after mild COVID-19 were followed by sequencing TCRalpha and TCRbeta repertoires longitudinally. The cohort was made up of two young adult volunteers, one female and one male, who were previously healthy.

The reads were generated on an Illumina NovaSeq 6000. cDNA libraries for TCRalpha and TCRbeta were prepared by 5'RACE using constant-segment primers, with sample barcodes and unique molecular identifiers added. Trizol reagent was used to extract RNA from every sample. The libraries were amplified in two PCR steps, and the second step added a second sample barcode and Illumina TruSeq adapters. Libraries were sequenced on an Illumina NovaSeq with 2 x 150 bp paired-end reads. The published analysis was carried out like this. With migec v1.2.7, reads were demultiplexed and then collapsed into UMI-guided consensus sequences. Using mixcr v2.1.11, UMI consensuses were aligned to TRA and TRB V and J templates and then assembled into clonotypes. A clonotype was counted as expanded or contracted only when both edgeR and NoisET called the clonotype significant, with the noise models trained on biological replicates. edgeR calls used a false discovery rate-adjusted p below 0.01 and a log2 fold-change threshold of 1. PCA with hierarchical clustering of max-normalized trajectories of the 1000 most abundant clonotypes was used as exploratory dynamics analysis. Each responding clone was given a CD4 or CD8 phenotype based on the CD4+ and CD8+ repertoires, which had been sequenced separately. TCRdb redid the processing of the public reads, applying fastp at Q25 and MiXCR, and retained in-frame beta chains. Rows are combined by CDR3 protein, so each entry shows the most common genes and DNA. Here the V and J calls rest on TCRdb's processing, not on the authors' analysis. Across this sample there are fewer than 500,000 distinct CDR3 sequences, with roughly 25% seen only once. Roughly an eighth of the sample is taken by the ten largest.

In regard to this clonotype: The antigen it binds to is not known. The input lacks base qualities; no much larger clone sits a single base away.

Ficoll-Paque density gradient centrifugation was the method used to isolate PBMCs. Relative to germline, V is missing 5 bases and J is missing 1 base, with 5 bases of the junction outside any gene match. CDR1 and CDR2 were assigned from the germline V gene (reference sequence) as LNHNV and YYDKDF. The CDR3 contains 16 residues, cysteine and phenylalanine counted. Only CDR3 DNA is held: 48 bases, read in frame from base 1. What the authors observed across the whole study: Contracting CD4+ clones appeared mostly in the CM and EM memory subsets, whereas CD8+ clones were enriched in EMRA. SARS-CoV-2 specificity of the second-wave clones peaking on day 37 was not confirmed. From day 15 to 85, contracting clones showed balanced CD4/CD8 phenotypes, whereas a second wave of clones that expanded from day 15 to 37 leaned towards CD4+. Only a couple of mild cases were covered by the study, and larger cohorts that include severe cases with pre-infection samples were considered necessary. Some responding clones were detected in pre-infection memory, suggesting pre-existing cross-reactive memory T cells joined the SARS-CoV-2 response.

The sample taken for sequencing was PBMCs or a T cell subset sorted from them (not recorded which). Rearrangement joined TRBV15 to TRBJ2-2, and TRBD1 matches 9 of the central bases. The source is an adult woman who had mild COVID-19 (a few samples of this study predate the infection). The sample titles of this study are shuffled in the database, so cell type and time point are left out; the donor was told from shared clones. The nucleotide sequence is given as TGTGCCACCAGCGGCCGGGACAGGGTGAACACCGGGGAGCTGTTTTTT. Its protein reads: CATSGRDRVNTGELFF.